A selection of T cell receptor beta chains follows, all from one sample in a study of T cells after yellow fever vaccination. TCRdb reanalysed the 5' RACE reads using MiXCR and keeps one entry per CDR3 protein. Of roughly 120,000 distinct CDR3 sequences listed, under 9% are singletons. The sample here was CD8+ T cells sorted from PBMCs, taken 45 days after the yellow fever booster vaccination. These receptors originate from a man aged 30-40 years who received the YFV17D yellow fever vaccine. Both conserved end residues are part of each CDR3. D genes are given only for firm matches. Size values are once, few and many counts, or a class for expanded clones, and some rows have none.

v_call	cdr3_length	d_call	j_call	clone_size	cdr3_aa	cdr3_nt
TRBV28	11	-	TRBJ2-3	-	CAGIGTDTQYF	TGTGCCGGCATCGGCACAGATACGCAGTATTTT
TRBV24-1	15	-	TRBJ2-5	-	CATSDPQGPQETQYF	TGTGCCACCAGTGACCCCCAGGGACCACAAGAGACCCAGTACTTC
TRBV20-1	14	-	TRBJ2-2	many	CSARDLLASGELFF	TGCAGTGCTAGAGATCTTTTAGCTTCCGGGGAGCTGTTTTTT
TRBV24-1	17	-	TRBJ2-2	many	CATSAKRGPFGTGELFF	TGTGCCACCAGTGCCAAGAGAGGGCCTTTTGGCACCGGGGAGCTGTTTTTT
TRBV5-1	15	TRBD2	TRBJ2-1	-	CASSPQTSTDPEQFF	TGCGCCAGCAGCCCACAGACTAGCACCGACCCTGAGCAGTTCTTC
TRBV6-2/TRBV6-3	16	TRBD2	TRBJ2-1	many	CASSYWLADSYNEQFF	TGTGCCAGCAGTTACTGGCTAGCGGACTCCTACAATGAGCAGTTCTTC
TRBV2	15	TRBD2	TRBJ2-1	-	CAPLREGPTYNEQFF	TGTGCCCCTCTTAGGGAGGGACCCACCTACAATGAGCAGTTCTTC
TRBV28	11	-	TRBJ2-5	few	CASSLTKTQYF	TGTGCCAGCAGTTTGACGAAGACCCAGTACTTC
TRBV10-2	16	TRBD2	TRBJ2-1	many	CATSTRGGGSGDEQFF	TGCGCCACCTCCACACGTGGAGGCGGGAGTGGAGATGAGCAGTTCTTC
TRBV5-1	12	-	TRBJ2-2	few	CASSNPTGELFF	TGCGCCAGCAGCAATCCTACCGGGGAGCTGTTTTTT
TRBV3-1	15	-	TRBJ2-5	-	CASSHDFRDQETQYF	TGTGCCAGCAGCCATGATTTCCGGGATCAAGAGACCCAGTACTTC
TRBV27	14	-	TRBJ2-1	many	CATQVPGSGNEQFF	TGTGCCACCCAGGTCCCTGGCTCGGGGAATGAGCAGTTCTTC
TRBV4-3	13	-	TRBJ2-5	many	CASSQHPGETQYF	TGCGCCAGCAGCCAACACCCGGGAGAGACCCAGTACTTC
TRBV6-2/TRBV6-3	17	TRBD2	TRBJ2-1	-	CASTPIRGDLRSNEQFF	TGTGCCAGCACACCCATCCGGGGGGATTTGAGGAGTAATGAGCAGTTCTTC
TRBV25-1	15	TRBD1	TRBJ2-1	many	CASRDGTGNVGEQFF	TGTGCCAGCCGTGATGGGACAGGGAACGTGGGTGAGCAGTTCTTC
TRBV11-2	13	-	TRBJ2-7	many	CASSVDTSYEQYF	TGTGCCAGCAGCGTTGACACCTCCTACGAGCAGTACTTC
TRBV12-3/TRBV12-4	20	TRBD1	TRBJ2-3	many	CASSFLLGDSLLTRTDTQYF	TGTGCCAGCAGTTTCTTATTAGGGGACAGCCTTTTAACCCGCACAGATACGCAGTATTTT